The T cell receptor beta chain under discussion was sequenced for a study of T cells in Graves' hyperthyroidism and ophthalmopathy. The wider study: Peripheral blood sampling occurred at initial diagnosis, before any treatment. General study points: Ophthalmopathy, as predicted by the model, came a median about seven months after the prediction.

In regard to this clonotype: Its cognate antigen is unknown. Relative to the germline gene, one junction end is altered; a read error may explain this.

Patients with uncontrolled infections, other autoimmune diseases, pregnancy or lactation were excluded. The diagnostic basis comprised clinical symptoms, serum thyroxine and TRAb, thyroid ultrasound and orbital computed tomography. The CDR3 regions of TCR beta were amplified from RNA transcripts. Researchers ran a first-round RT-PCR on the TCR CDR3 using the HTBI primer set. TCRdb re-called the multiplex PCR reads through MiXCR, storing one row per CDR3 protein. The sample has hundreds of thousands of distinct CDR3 sequences, 22% seen once. The sequencing sample was made of blood. The clonotype originates from a man younger than 45 with Graves' ophthalmopathy.

CDR3 DNA: TGTGCCAGCGGTTTCATCACTAGCGGGCGACAGTACTTC. As protein: CASGFITSGRQYF. The V gene is TRBV28, the J gene TRBJ2-7; 9 bases align to TRBD2. The CDR3 runs to 13 residues. The V gene's germline CDR1 is MDHEN and CDR2 SYDVKM.